Sequencing of this TCR beta chain was carried out in a study of shared clonotypes between healthy human individuals. As for this clone: No antigen is known for it.

Assay: immunoSEQ multiplex PCR; the TCRdb copy retains only in-frame clones and omits some. The sample has about 1 million clones, approximately 76% seen once. Germline CDR1 reads SEHNR; CDR2 reads FQNEAQ (reference sequence). The CDR3 sequence is 14 residues long. The V end was cut by 5 bases, the J end by 3 bases, with 14 bases between. Study-wide points: Some clonotypes were shared by all four sorted-subset donors, while others were not shared. The non-shared ones had lower generation probabilities than the shared ones. Across a handful of donors, naive CD4 shared 4.5% to 6%, naive CD8 over 3%, memory CD4 about 2.4%, memory CD8 around 0.42%. On the whole, naive subsets had larger estimated richness than memory subsets had.

The receptor's source is a man between 18 and 29 years old in good health. The gene calls are TRBV7-9 and TRBJ2-7; perhaps D is TRBD1 or TRBD2 (5 bases each). Sample: memory CD4+ T cells sorted from blood. Subset reported: CD45RA-negative fraction. The CDR3 nucleotides are TGTGCCAGCAGCCAAACCGGGGCCCTCTACGAGCAGTACTTC. Its protein product is CASSQTGALYEQYF.